This T cell receptor beta chain was sequenced for a study of long-term antiretroviral therapy in people with HIV. Sequencing relied on immunoSEQ assay v3.0, run at survey level. Sequencing used immunoSEQ multiplex PCR; TCRdb keeps in-frame clones, though not all of them. The sample yields 48,000 or so clones, around 84% seen once. This clone has only one observation. V gave up 6 bases and J gave up 1 base, with 16 bases separating them. The CDR3 spans 16 residues. The V gene's germline CDR1 is LNHDA and CDR2 SQIVND (reference sequence). Sequencing used unsorted PBMCs, obtained 0.8 years after starting antiretroviral therapy. This clonotype was sampled from a woman in her late teens or twenties with HIV. V usage is TRBV19 and J usage is TRBJ1-5; D remains unclear. In nucleotides, the CDR3 is TGTGCCAGTAGCCCCCGGGAGCTATGGAGCAATCAGCCCCAGCATTTT. This gives the protein CASSPRELWSNQPQHF.